This T cell receptor (beta chain) is drawn from a study of metastatic and nonmetastatic thyroid tumors. Study information: Across peripheral blood and tumor or nodule tissue samples taken from malignant and benign thyroid patients, the repertoires were compared with one another.

Prior to thyroid surgery, none of the patients had received any treatment. The sample holds many counts of this clone. In the source study's methods: Construction of a distant-metastasis classifier for papillary thyroid cancer relied on CDR3 differences across clinicopathological groups. Through MiXCR, TCRdb re-clonotyped the PCR reads. TCRdb, not the original authors, processed these V and J calls. The sample gives roughly 13,000 clones, 23% of which show up once; under 9.5% is in the top ten. The CDR3 length is 14 residues. V was clipped by 4 bases and J by 2 bases, with 8 bases between them. Looked up from germline, CDR1 is LNHDA and CDR2 is SQIVND (reference sequence).

This clonotype originated in a female donor with papillary thyroid cancer or a benign thyroid nodule (not recorded which). Some clones in this sample may be carry-over from other donors' samples. The material sequenced was blood. The genes are TRBV19 and TRBJ2-2, with D hard to call. The CDR3, as DNA: TGTGCCAGTAGTACCAAACACAACACCGGGGAGCTGTTTTTT. Its protein product is CASSTKHNTGELFF.